This T cell receptor (beta chain) was captured by sequencing in a study of T cell responses to AZD1222 COVID-19 vaccine. Per the germline V gene, CDR1 is MNHNS and CDR2 is SASEGT. CDR3 size: 16 residues. Trimming at V came to 2 bases and at J to 8 bases, leaving 9 bases not matched to a gene. Clones were read by immunoSEQ multiplex PCR, and TCRdb kept only the in-frame ones, dropping some. The sample has tens of thousands of clones; about 85% are singletons. The J gene is TRBJ2-1, the V gene TRBV6-1, with TRBD2 matching over 10 bases. This sequence originates from an adult in good health. The specimen was peripheral blood, collected on day 0 of AZD1222 vaccination. The CDR3 DNA is TGTGCCAGCAGTGAAAATATAGCGGGGGGTCAGGATGAGCAGTTCTTC. Protein product: CASSENIAGGQDEQFF.